A selection of T cell receptor beta chains follows, all from one sample in a study of beta chain features in type 1 diabetes. The repertoire was sequenced with immunoSEQ multiplex PCR; TCRdb's copy has only in-frame clones and lacks some. The top ten hold around 0.012% of the sample, which has approximately 250,000 clones, 24% seen once. The sequenced sample was naive CD4+ T cells from blood. These TCRs come from a woman aged 25 to 39 with type 1 diabetes. Each CDR3 is given without its conserved first and last residue. Clone size is not always given. Where it is, it says once, few, many or a class for expanded clones.

v_gene	j_gene	abundance	CDR3aa
TRBV7-3	TRBJ1-1	few	ASSLSEGVAF
TRBV7-2	TRBJ2-3	-	ASSPREVTDTQY
TRBV19	TRBJ2-4	-	ASSMMGGAKNIQY
TRBV14	TRBJ2-5	few	ASSQDSRQETQY
TRBV4-1	TRBJ2-1	few	ASSQGGVFEQF
TRBV18	TRBJ1-1	few	ASSRMNTEAF
TRBV2	TRBJ1-1	-	ASSWDRGGTEAF
TRBV15	TRBJ1-5	-	ATRPGTGGYSNQPQH
TRBV15	TRBJ2-1	-	ATSRKSGRDDEQF
TRBV29-1	TRBJ1-2	-	SGYHSYGYT
TRBV7-2	TRBJ2-3	few	ASSEGTSGSTDTQY
TRBV30	TRBJ1-1	few	AWSTQGNTEAF
TRBV18	TRBJ2-1	few	ASSPRALEGFYNEQF
TRBV29-1	TRBJ2-5	-	SVGRTGNQETQY
TRBV19	TRBJ2-7	-	ASSYLNAYEQY
TRBV25-1	TRBJ1-2	few	ASSEFADRGEGYT
TRBV18	TRBJ2-2	-	ASSQGAPTGELF
TRBV4-2	TRBJ1-3	-	ASSQVVPQGPDTIY
TRBV30	TRBJ2-5	-	AWTSNRDQETQY
TRBV28	TRBJ1-5	-	ASRDRGNQPQH
TRBV5-1	TRBJ2-5	-	ASSIGTGQGETQY
TRBV9	TRBJ2-1	-	ASSVANGRASYNEQF
TRBV20-1	TRBJ2-1	-	SGSFNEQF
TRBV30	TRBJ1-3	-	AWSRGNTIY
TRBV9	TRBJ2-3	-	ASSVSGRAETDTQY
TRBV2	TRBJ1-2	-	ASSKDRGPNYGYT
TRBV6-5	TRBJ2-7	few	ASSSGRAEEQY
TRBV29-1	TRBJ1-1	-	SVGGGNTEAF
TRBV10-3	TRBJ2-5	few	AARTGQETQY
TRBV15	TRBJ2-1	-	ATSEGSYNEQF
TRBV18	TRBJ2-7	-	ASSPPSGVTYEQY
TRBV30	TRBJ2-7	few	AWSVPDYPYEQY
TRBV2	TRBJ2-6	few	ASSDEAPVGANVLT
TRBV4-1	TRBJ2-6	-	ASSQDPGFSGANVLT
TRBV19	TRBJ2-2	-	ASSKRTGNTGELF
TRBV28	TRBJ1-1	few	ASRDTEAF
TRBV11-2	TRBJ1-1	-	ASSLYRGTEAF
TRBV6-5	TRBJ2-1	few	ASSQYNEQF
TRBV19	TRBJ1-2	once	ASSDYDTPYYGYT
TRBV29-1	TRBJ2-3	once	SVLGTANTDTQY
TRBV7-3	TRBJ1-2	-	ASSSDRFYGYT
TRBV29-1	TRBJ2-7	-	SVLPPTRTGGKQY
TRBV5-4	TRBJ2-5	few	ASSFSTNSLQETQY
TRBV7-2	TRBJ2-4	few	ASSPHEREIAKNIQY
TRBV28	TRBJ1-4	-	ASSAPGLRNEKLF
TRBV18	TRBJ1-1	few	ASSPESNTEAF
TRBV29-1	TRBJ2-3	few	SVADRVRTDTQY
TRBV5-1	TRBJ2-1	few	ASSHGTSGRPEQF
TRBV6-5	TRBJ2-7	-	ASRGGLAEIYEQY
TRBV6-5	TRBJ2-7	-	ASRRAPSYEQY